This TCR beta chain was obtained from a study of response to subunit inactivated influenza vaccine. The CDR3 covers 11 residues. Trimming shortened V by 1 base and J by 9 bases, and 4 bases separated the two germline ends. Via MiXCR, TCRdb re-called the RT-PCR reads, giving one row per CDR3 protein. Counted here are over 400,000 distinct CDR3 sequences, 9.5% to 13% occurring once; the ten biggest clones make up roughly 12%. This clonotype was seen more than once but under ten times. This chain uses TRBV12-3 or TRBV12-4 with TRBJ2-1; no clear D. This TCR derives from a man between 45 and 60 years old who received an inactivated influenza vaccine. Source: PBMCs from blood, taken about 40 days after vaccination. For the CDR3, the DNA is TGTGCCAGCAGTTTAGTCGCTGAGCAGTTCTTC. Translation: CASSLVAEQFF.